This record looks at one TCR beta chain sequence and its context. Its specificity is unknown. The record originates from a study of cytomegalovirus exposure and HLA in healthy donors. Study-level results: The study put 150 or so TCR beta chains on its list as cytomegalovirus-associated.

PCR amplification relied on 60 Vbeta primers (plus 13 Jbeta primers). Assay: immunoSEQ multiplex PCR; the TCRdb copy retains only in-frame clones and omits some. The table records under 250,000 clones, around 86% of them present only once. Germline CDR1 is MNHEY and CDR2 is SMNVEV (reference sequence). This CDR3 spans 15 amino acids. V was clipped by 5 bases and J by 6 bases, with 17 bases between them. The sample taken for sequencing was PBMCs. The chain employs TRBV27 and TRBJ1-5, with D tentatively TRBD1 (6 bases). The sequence was obtained from a middle-aged woman in good health and CMV-seronegative. The CDR3: CASSPGRGGGQPQHF. In DNA, the CDR3 is TGTGCCAGCAGTCCCGGGAGGGGGGGCGGTCAGCCCCAGCATTTT.